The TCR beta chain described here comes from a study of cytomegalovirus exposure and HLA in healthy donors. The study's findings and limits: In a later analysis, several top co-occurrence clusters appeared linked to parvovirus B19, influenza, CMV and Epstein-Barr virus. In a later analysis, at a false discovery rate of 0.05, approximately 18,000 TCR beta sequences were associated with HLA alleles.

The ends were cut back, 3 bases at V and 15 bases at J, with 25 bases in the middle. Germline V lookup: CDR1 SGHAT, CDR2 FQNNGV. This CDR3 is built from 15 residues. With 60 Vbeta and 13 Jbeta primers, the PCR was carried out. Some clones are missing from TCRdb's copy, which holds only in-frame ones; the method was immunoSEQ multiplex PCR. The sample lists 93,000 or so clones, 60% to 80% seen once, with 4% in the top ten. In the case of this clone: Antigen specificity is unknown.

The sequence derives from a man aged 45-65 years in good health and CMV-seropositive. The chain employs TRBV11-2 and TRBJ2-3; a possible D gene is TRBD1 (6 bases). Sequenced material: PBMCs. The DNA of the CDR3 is TGTGCCAGCAGCTTTTCCCCAACGTCCACCGAGGGACAATATTTT. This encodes CASSFSPTSTEGQYF.